The clone carrying this TCR beta chain was picked up one time. An assay was performed, and its level was deep. Clones were read by immunoSEQ multiplex PCR, and TCRdb kept only the in-frame ones, dropping some. The table includes about 480,000 clones, approximately 85% detected once. Adult donors, all healthy and HIV-negative, had no recent acute infections or vaccinations. Every contributor of samples was a Caucasian grown-up residing in Nashville, Tennessee. These data originate in a study of shared clonotypes between healthy human individuals. Germline V lookup: CDR1 KGHSH, CDR2 LQKENI. Trimming took off 3 bases at V and 4 bases at J, with 7 bases between the two ends. CDR3 length: 13 amino acids.

This chain connects TRBV18 to TRBJ2-4; D gene ambiguous. The TCR was taken from a woman between 40 and 55 years old in good health. Some clones in this sample may be carry-over from other donors' samples. Material: PBMCs. CDR3 DNA: TGTGCCAGCTCACCGACTCAAAAAAACATTCAGTACTTC. Translating it yields CASSPTQKNIQYF.